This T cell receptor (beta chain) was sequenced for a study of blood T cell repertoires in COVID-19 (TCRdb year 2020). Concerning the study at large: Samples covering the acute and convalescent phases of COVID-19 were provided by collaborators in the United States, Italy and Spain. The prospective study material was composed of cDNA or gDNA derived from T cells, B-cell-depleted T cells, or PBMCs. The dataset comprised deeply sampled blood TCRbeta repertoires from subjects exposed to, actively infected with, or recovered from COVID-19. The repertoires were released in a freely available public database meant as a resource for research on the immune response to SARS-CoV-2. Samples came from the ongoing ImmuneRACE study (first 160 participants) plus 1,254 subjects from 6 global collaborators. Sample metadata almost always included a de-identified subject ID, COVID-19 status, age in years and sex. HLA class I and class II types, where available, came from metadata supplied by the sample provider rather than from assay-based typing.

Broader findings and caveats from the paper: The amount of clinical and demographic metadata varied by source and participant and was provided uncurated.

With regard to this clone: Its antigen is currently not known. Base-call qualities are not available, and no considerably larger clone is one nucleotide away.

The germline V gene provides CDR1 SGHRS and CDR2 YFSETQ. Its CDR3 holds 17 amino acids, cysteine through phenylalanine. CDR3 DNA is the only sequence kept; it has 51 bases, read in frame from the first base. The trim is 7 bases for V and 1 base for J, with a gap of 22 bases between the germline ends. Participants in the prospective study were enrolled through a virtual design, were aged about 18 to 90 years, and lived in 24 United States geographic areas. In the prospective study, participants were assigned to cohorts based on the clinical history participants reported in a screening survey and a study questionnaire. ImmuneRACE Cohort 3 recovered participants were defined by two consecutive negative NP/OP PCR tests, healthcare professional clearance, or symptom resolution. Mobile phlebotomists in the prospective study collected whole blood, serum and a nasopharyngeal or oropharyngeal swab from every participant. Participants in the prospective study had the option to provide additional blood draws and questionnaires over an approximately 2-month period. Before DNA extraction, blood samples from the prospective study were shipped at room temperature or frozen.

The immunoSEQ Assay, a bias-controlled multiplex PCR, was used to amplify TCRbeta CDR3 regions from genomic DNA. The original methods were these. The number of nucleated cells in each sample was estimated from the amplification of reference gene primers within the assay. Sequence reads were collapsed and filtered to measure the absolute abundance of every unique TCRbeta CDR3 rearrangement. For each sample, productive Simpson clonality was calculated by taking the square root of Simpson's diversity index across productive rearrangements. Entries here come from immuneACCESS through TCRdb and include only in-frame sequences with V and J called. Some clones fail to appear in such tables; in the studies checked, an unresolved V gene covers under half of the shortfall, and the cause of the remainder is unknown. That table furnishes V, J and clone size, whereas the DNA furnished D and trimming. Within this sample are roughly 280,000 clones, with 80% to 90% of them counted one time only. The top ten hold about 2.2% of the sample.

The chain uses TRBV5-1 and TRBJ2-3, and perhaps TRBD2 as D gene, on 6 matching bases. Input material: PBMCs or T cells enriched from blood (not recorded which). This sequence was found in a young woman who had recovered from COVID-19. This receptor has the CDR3 CASAVRGGDLRTDTQYF. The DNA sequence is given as TGCGCCAGCGCGGTTCGGGGTGGGGACTTACGCACAGATACGCAGTATTTT.